The rows below give T cell receptor beta chains drawn from one sample of a study of cytomegalovirus exposure and HLA in healthy donors. Assay used: immunoSEQ multiplex PCR; TCRdb lists only in-frame clones, some missing. The top ten hold less than 6% of the sample, which has 150,000 to 200,000 clones, 65% to 85% seen once. The source material was PBMCs. These receptors all stem from a woman aged 25 to 39 in good health and CMV-seropositive. The CDR3 runs from the conserved cysteine through the conserved F or W. D genes are given only for firm matches. Not every row has a clone size; where given, it reads once, few, many or a size class.

v_call,d_call,clone_size,j_call,cdr3_nt,cdr3_aa
TRBV19,.,few,TRBJ1-1,TGTGCCAGTAGTCCGACAGCCATGAACACTGAAGCTTTCTTT,CASSPTAMNTEAFF
TRBV29-1,.,few,TRBJ2-5,TGCAGCGTTGAAGGCAGGGGTGGGGAGACCCAGTACTTC,CSVEGRGGETQYF
TRBV7-6,TRBD1,.,TRBJ2-1,TGTGCCAGCAGCTTAGAGTGGGACAGCAATGAGCAGTTCTTC,CASSLEWDSNEQFF
TRBV2,TRBD2,once,TRBJ2-1,TGTGCCAGCAAACTAGCGGGTTCCTACAATGAGCAGTTCTTC,CASKLAGSYNEQFF
TRBV10-3,.,.,TRBJ2-7,TGTGCCATCAGAAGCCGGGATCGTGACTACGAGCAGTACTTC,CAIRSRDRDYEQYF
TRBV10-3,TRBD1,.,TRBJ2-7,TGTGCCATCAGTGGGGACAGGAGCTACGAGCAGTACTTC,CAISGDRSYEQYF
TRBV6-6,TRBD1,few,TRBJ1-1,TGTGCCAGCATCGTCGACAGGGGGAACACTGAAGCTTTCTTT,CASIVDRGNTEAFF
TRBV5-5,.,.,TRBJ1-6,TGTGCCAGCAGCTTGTGGGGCCAGGTGGAAGCACCCCTCCACTTT,CASSLWGQVEAPLHF
TRBV27,.,.,TRBJ1-2,TGTGCCAGCAGCTCCCCTCGGTCGGGAAGGTCATTCTATGGCTACACCTTC,CASSSPRSGRSFYGYTF
TRBV5-1,TRBD2,.,TRBJ2-5,TGCGCCAGCAGCTTGGCAGCGGGGGGGCAGCAGACCCAGTACTTC,CASSLAAGGQQTQYF
TRBV6-1,.,few,TRBJ1-5,TGTGCCAGCAGTGAATTAGATCAGCCCCAGCATTTT,CASSELDQPQHF
TRBV5-4,.,.,TRBJ1-1,TGTGCCAGCAGGTCTGGAGGGCTGAACACTGAAGCTTTCTTT,CASRSGGLNTEAFF
TRBV2,TRBD2,.,TRBJ2-2,TGTGCCAGCAGTGCCAGCGGACTAGCCGATACCTTCGGCGGGGAGCTGTTTTTT,CASSASGLADTFGGELFF
TRBV13,.,once,TRBJ1-1,TGTGCCAGCAGCTTAATGGCCAGGGAAGCTTTCTTT,CASSLMAREAFF
TRBV5-6,TRBD1,.,TRBJ2-7,TGTGCCAGCATAGACGGGACAGGGCCCTACGAGCAGTACTTC,CASIDGTGPYEQYF
TRBV5-1,.,.,TRBJ1-1,TGCGCCAGCATGGAACCTAGATTGGGGACTTCTTACACTGAAGCTTTCTTT,CASMEPRLGTSYTEAFF
TRBV7-6,TRBD1,.,TRBJ1-1,TGTGCCAGCAGCCTAAGACAGGGGCCGAACACTGAAGCTTTCTTT,CASSLRQGPNTEAFF
TRBV6-1,.,.,TRBJ1-2,TGTGCCAGCAGTGATGGGGTCGGCAGGCTCCAGCCCAGGGGCGGGTATGGCTACACCTTC,CASSDGVGRLQPRGGYGYTF
TRBV9,TRBD2,.,TRBJ2-1,TGTGCCAGCAGCCCAGGGACTAGCACCTACAATGAGCAGTTCTTC,CASSPGTSTYNEQFF
TRBV2,.,.,TRBJ2-7,TGTGCCAGCAGTCTCATTAGCTCCTACGAGCAGTACTTC,CASSLISSYEQYF
TRBV5-1,.,.,TRBJ2-1,TGCGCCAGCAGCTTACGAGGATTCTACAATGAGCAGTTCTTC,CASSLRGFYNEQFF
TRBV29-1,TRBD2,.,TRBJ2-3,TGCAGCGCAGAAGGAGCGGGGGGTCCTGGTACGCAGTATTTT,CSAEGAGGPGTQYF
TRBV5-1,TRBD2,.,TRBJ2-5,TGCGCCAGCAGCGCGGGACTTCTAGCGGAAGAGACCCAGTACTTC,CASSAGLLAEETQYF
TRBV15,.,.,TRBJ1-4,TGTGCCACCAGCAGCGCCCCGAGCTACGAAAAACTGTTTTTT,CATSSAPSYEKLFF
TRBV11-2,.,.,TRBJ2-1,TGTGCCAGCAGCTCCCACCCCGGGGGCTCCTACAATGAGCAGTTCTTC,CASSSHPGGSYNEQFF
TRBV9,.,.,TRBJ1-3,TGTGCCAGCAGCGTAGCCACAGGGTCTGGAAACACCATATATTTT,CASSVATGSGNTIYF
TRBV6-6,.,.,TRBJ1-3,TGTGCCAGCAACTACCGGGGGGGAAACACCATATATTTT,CASNYRGGNTIYF
TRBV2,.,.,TRBJ1-2,TGTGCCAGCAGTGACGACAGAAGTTATGGCTACACCTTC,CASSDDRSYGYTF
TRBV6-5,.,.,TRBJ2-7,TGTGCCAGCAGTCCCCAGCGAGGAGCCTACGAGCAGTACTTC,CASSPQRGAYEQYF